The 8 T cell receptor beta chains listed next were all sequenced from one sample in a study of blood T cells in healthy people across ages. Primed by a sample-barcoded 5' primer and a J-beta primer mix, a second PCR proceeded for about 7 to 12 cycles. MiXCR was run by TCRdb on the 5' RACE reads, yielding one entry per CDR3 protein. The sample includes 750,000 to 950,000 distinct CDR3 sequences, 25% to 30% of them seen just once. These data were also reused for a study on T cells of mothers and their children.

The sequencing input was blood. The receptors come from a middle-aged woman in good health.

This clonotype was counted many times. This sequence joins TRBV24-1 and TRBJ2-1; no firm D call. This CDR3 has 11 amino acids. Germline values: CDR1 KGHDR, CDR2 SFDVKD. Trimming took 2 bases from V and 5 from J, leaving 0 bases between them. The CDR3 coding sequence is TGTGCCACCAGTGATTACAATGAGCAGTTCTTC. This codes for CATSDYNEQFF.

With respect to this clonotype: One end of the junction varies from germline; a read error may be responsible. The rearrangement links TRBV20-1 to TRBJ2-3; TRBD1 matches 7 bases. Germline CDR1 DFQATT, CDR2 SNEGSKA (reference sequence). This CDR3 comprises 14 residues. The chain's CDR3 is CSASRDRLTGTQYF. The CDR3 DNA is TGCAGTGCTAGCCGGGACAGACTCACAGGTACGCAGTATTTT.

This clonotype was counted only a few times. The chain combines TRBV9 with TRBJ2-4; D might be TRBD1 or TRBD2, each matching 6 bases. From germline, CDR1 is SGDLS and CDR2 YYNGEE. V lost 0 bases to trimming and J lost 8 bases, with 12 bases between them. CDR3 size: 14 residues. CDR3 DNA: TGTGCCAGCAGCGTAGCGGGGGCGAAGGACATTCAGTACTTC. Its translation is CASSVAGAKDIQYF.

The chain recombines TRBV20-1 with TRBJ1-2; possibly TRBD1 for D (6 bases). CDR3 length equals 14 residues. Trimming left V 2 bases short and J 0 bases short, with 10 bases between. Germline-derived CDR1 and CDR2 are DFQATT and SNEGSKA (reference sequence). CDR3 nucleotides: TGCAGTGCTAGAAGGACAGACCCTAACTATGGCTACACCTTC. As protein: CSARRTDPNYGYTF.

This chain links TRBV15 with TRBJ1-2, with TRBD1 matching 7 bases. The CDR3 covers 18 residues. Trimming removed 6 bases from V and 4 bases from J; junction bases left unmatched: 20. Germline values: CDR1 LNHNV, CDR2 YYDKDF (reference sequence). The CDR3: CATSDRAELTRLGYGYTF. CDR3 DNA: TGTGCCACCAGTGACAGGGCTGAGCTTACCCGGTTGGGCTATGGCTACACCTTC.

The rearrangement joins TRBV9 to TRBJ2-5, with TRBD2 identical over 9 bases. Trimming removed 2 bases from V and 2 bases from J; junction bases left unmatched: 4. Germline V lookup: CDR1 SGDLS, CDR2 YYNGEE. This CDR3 region has 15 residues. CDR3 sequence: CASSVKRGVQETQYF. CDR3 nucleotide sequence: TGTGCCAGCAGCGTGAAGCGGGGGGTTCAAGAGACCCAGTACTTC.

The chain links TRBV28 to TRBJ2-1, with unresolved D. CDR1 is MDHEN, CDR2 SYDVKM, per germline. The CDR3 is 10 amino acids. V gave up 7 bases and J gave up 8 bases, with 6 bases separating them. Here the CDR3 reads CASIGDEQFF. The DNA of the CDR3 is TGTGCCAGCATAGGCGATGAGCAGTTCTTC.

The chain employs TRBV18 and TRBJ1-5, with D perhaps matching TRBD1 (5 bases). Trimming removed 3 bases at V and 10 bases at J, with 19 bases between. CDR1 and CDR2 from the germline V gene are KGHSH and LQKENI. The CDR3 extends over 15 amino acids. CDR3 coding DNA: TGTGCCAGCTCACCTCTAGGGACCGTAGATATACCCCAGCATTTT. It encodes CASSPLGTVDIPQHF.